This T cell receptor beta chain was sequenced for a study of blood T cell repertoires in COVID-19. Whole-study context: The samples span acute and convalescent COVID-19 from the United States, Italy and Spain.

Germline values: CDR1 LGHDT, CDR2 YNNKEL (reference sequence). The V end was cut by 0 bases, the J end by 6 bases, with 6 bases between. The CDR3 loop spans 13 amino acids. Authors' data handling: Estimated nucleated cell counts came from reference gene primer amplification. Some clones are missing from TCRdb's copy, which holds only in-frame ones; the method was immunoSEQ multiplex PCR. The DNA was the basis for D and trimming; V, J and clone size are from that table. The table has about 240,000 clones, about four fifths seen once; the top ten hold approximately 10%. The sequenced sample was peripheral blood. This TCR was recovered from an elderly woman with acute or convalescent COVID-19. This sequence joins TRBV3-1 (or the pseudogene TRBV3-2) and TRBJ2-1; perhaps TRBD1 as D (5 bases). The CDR3 protein is CASSQDRANEQFF. The CDR3 coding sequence is TGTGCCAGCAGCCAAGACAGGGCCAATGAGCAGTTCTTC.